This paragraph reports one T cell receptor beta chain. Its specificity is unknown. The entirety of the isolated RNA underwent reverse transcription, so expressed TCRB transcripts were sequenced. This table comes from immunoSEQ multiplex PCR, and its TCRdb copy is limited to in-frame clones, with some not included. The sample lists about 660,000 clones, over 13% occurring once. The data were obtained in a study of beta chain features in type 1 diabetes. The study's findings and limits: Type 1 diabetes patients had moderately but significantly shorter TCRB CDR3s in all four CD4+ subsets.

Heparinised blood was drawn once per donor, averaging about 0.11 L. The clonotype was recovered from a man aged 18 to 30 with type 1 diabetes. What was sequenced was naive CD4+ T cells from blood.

The CDR3 DNA reads TGTGCCAGTAGTCGAAGCGTAAGGGAGACCCAGTACTTC. This gives the protein CASSRSVRETQYF. The V call is TRBV19, the J call TRBJ2-5; no firm D call. Germline loops: CDR1 LNHDA, CDR2 SQIVND (reference sequence). This CDR3 comprises 13 residues. V was shortened by 5 bases and J by 5 bases, with 12 bases between the two germline ends. Full variable domain (rest looked up from reference TRBV19 and TRBJ2-5): DGGITQSPKYLFRKEGQNVTLSCEQNLNHDAMYWYRQDPGQGLRLIYYSQIVNDFQKGDIAEGYSVSREKKESFPLTVTSAQKNPTAFYLCASSRSVRETQYFGPGTRLLVL.